This TCR beta chain emerged from a study of blood T cell repertoires in COVID-19. Study in general: Samples representing acute and convalescent COVID-19 were sourced from the United States, Italy and Spain. T cells, B-cell-depleted T cells, or PBMCs supplied cDNA or gDNA.

The Seattle patients joined while their infection was active and were tracked longitudinally afterward. CDR1 and CDR2 (germline): LNHDA, SQIVND (reference sequence). CDR3 length: 14 residues. With 10 bases removed from V and 0 bases from J, the gap between germline ends came to 15 bases. Per the study methods: Amplification with reference gene primers provided the estimates of nucleated cell counts. The protocol was immunoSEQ multiplex PCR, while the TCRdb copy is restricted to in-frame clones and leaves out a portion. From that table come the V and J calls and clone size; the DNA was used to work out D and trimming. The sample shows roughly 500,000 clones, roughly nine tenths of them seen only once. This clone was seen just once.

This clonotype was obtained from a young man with COVID-19, enrolled during active disease. The source material was peripheral blood. The chain links TRBV19 to TRBJ1-2; D gene unclear. The chain's CDR3 is CATQATAPNYGYTF. The CDR3 nucleotides read TGTGCCACCCAGGCAACGGCTCCTAACTATGGCTACACCTTC.